The 9 T cell receptor beta chains reported below all come from one sample, sequenced in a study of T-cell memory formation after mild COVID-19. MiXCR, applied by TCRdb to the 5' RACE reads, yields one record per CDR3 protein. The sample contains roughly 340,000 distinct CDR3 sequences, about 20% of which appear only once. Sequencing input: PBMCs or a T cell subset sorted from them (not recorded which). Source of these receptors: a man aged 18 to 30 who had mild COVID-19 (a few samples of this study predate the infection). Cell type and time point are not known.

CDR3 sequence: CASSQDRQPSSGNTIYF. Written as DNA, the CDR3 is TGCGCCAGCAGCCAAGATCGGCAGCCGAGCTCTGGAAACACCATATATTTT. The chain couples TRBV4-3 to TRBJ1-3; D is unclear. CDR1 is LGHNA and CDR2 is YSLEER in the germline V gene. The CDR3 consists of 17 residues. The ends were cut back, 0 bases at V and 0 bases at J, with 12 bases in the middle.

Only a few counts were recorded for this clonotype. This chain joins TRBV13 and TRBJ1-2; 8 nucleotides match TRBD1. CDR1 and CDR2 from the germline V gene are PRHDT and FYEKMQ (reference sequence). The CDR3 runs 16 residues. V shed 2 bases and J 6 bases; nucleotides not matched to a gene: 11. The CDR3 coding sequence is TGTGCCAGCAGCTTAAACCGCGACAGGGGTCTTAATGGCTACACCTTC. Amino acids: CASSLNRDRGLNGYTF.

V gene TRBV18 combines with J gene TRBJ1-1; 8 positions agree with TRBD1. The CDR3 extends over 15 amino acids. V trimming: 2 bases; J trimming: 1 base; junction bases outside the gene matches: 3. The germline V gene encodes CDR1 KGHSH and CDR2 LQKENI. CDR3 coding DNA: TGTGCCAGCTCACCATCACAGGGGGAGAACACTGAAGCTTTCTTT. Its protein is CASSPSQGENTEAFF.

The chain joins TRBV7-2 to TRBJ2-3; D perhaps matches TRBD2 (5 bases). Trimming stripped 1 base from V and 6 bases from J, with 8 bases between. CDR1 and CDR2 from the germline V gene are SGHTA and FQGNSA. The CDR3 length is 13 residues. The CDR3 here is CASSLDIADTQYF. Written as DNA, the CDR3 is TGTGCCAGCAGCTTAGATATAGCGGATACGCAGTATTTT.

The chain carries TRBV5-4 and TRBJ2-2, with TRBD2 matching 13 bases. The CDR3 sequence is 17 residues long. CDR1 SGHNT and CDR2 YYREEE come from the germline V gene (reference sequence). J was trimmed by 4 bases and V by 1 base; bases with no gene match: 4. The CDR3 reads CASSLTSGGAVTGELFF. In DNA, the CDR3 is TGTGCCAGCAGCTTGACTAGCGGGGGGGCTGTCACCGGGGAGCTGTTTTTT.

This clonotype has only a few counts. The chain employs TRBV6-5 and TRBJ1-5, with D unclear. Germline V gene sequence: CDR1 MNHEY, CDR2 SVGAGI. This CDR3 is 13 amino acids long. V was pared by 8 bases and J by 0 bases, with 8 bases between. The CDR3 DNA reads TGTGCCAGCGGAGGGAGTAGCAATCAGCCCCAGCATTTT. This encodes CASGGSSNQPQHF.

The table lists this clonotype with a few counts. The rearrangement links TRBV7-2 to TRBJ1-4; D is undetermined. The V end was cut by 4 bases, the J end by 8 bases, with 11 bases between. CDR1 and CDR2 (germline): SGHTA, FQGNSA. This CDR3 is built from 13 residues. CDR3 nucleotides: TGTGCCAGCAGCTCGAGGGCGGGAGAAAAACTGTTTTTT. It specifies CASSSRAGEKLFF.

This chain connects TRBV6-5 to TRBJ1-6, with D hard to call. The V and J ends lost 2 bases and 6 bases respectively, with 5 bases between them. Germline CDR1 MNHEY, CDR2 SVGAGI. The CDR3 has 13 amino acids. Here the CDR3 reads CASSYVGNSPLHF. CDR3 nucleotide sequence: TGTGCCAGCAGTTACGTGGGTAATTCACCCCTCCACTTT.

The chain joins TRBV11-2 to TRBJ2-5; 8 positions match TRBD1. CDR3 length equals 14 residues. The V gene end was trimmed by 5 bases and the J gene end by 5 bases; junction bases not matched to a gene: 7. Germline CDR1 SGHAT, CDR2 FQNNGV. CDR3: CASSARTGWETQYF. In DNA, the CDR3 is TGTGCCAGCAGCGCTAGGACAGGGTGGGAGACCCAGTACTTC.